These 12 T cell receptor beta chains originate from one sample sequenced in a study of control samples from healthy donors and cancer patients. Some clones are missing from TCRdb's copy, which holds only in-frame ones; the method was immunoSEQ multiplex PCR. The table has around 110,000 clones, approximately 92% seen once. The specimen was PBMCs. Receptors originate from a woman aged 45-65 years with colorectal cancer.

This chain links TRBV13 with TRBJ2-7, with 11 nucleotides matching TRBD1. The V gene's germline CDR1 is PRHDT and CDR2 FYEKMQ (reference sequence). The CDR3 has 16 residues. V trimming: 4 bases; J trimming: 6 bases; junction bases outside the gene matches: 11. The CDR3 is CASSSRSGTGGFEQYF. The CDR3 DNA is TGTGCCAGCAGCTCCCGGTCCGGGACAGGGGGGTTCGAGCAGTACTTC.

The J gene is TRBJ2-3, the V gene TRBV2; D could derive from TRBD1 or TRBD2 (5 bases each). Deletions cut 4 bases from V and 4 bases from J, with 9 bases between. The CDR3 contains 13 residues. Looked up from germline, CDR1 is SNHLY and CDR2 is FYNNEI. CDR3: CASSAMGADTQYF. CDR3 coding DNA: TGTGCCAGCAGTGCGATGGGGGCAGATACGCAGTATTTT.

The chain is built from TRBV4-1 and TRBJ2-1; the D is unclear. Germline values: CDR1 MGHRA, CDR2 YSYEKL. The CDR3 loop spans 14 amino acids. The V and J ends lost 6 bases and 6 bases respectively, with 15 bases between them. The CDR3 DNA reads TGCGCCAGCAGTGGCGTCGGTCCGACCAATGAGCAGTTCTTC. As protein: CASSGVGPTNEQFF.

The chain carries TRBV11-3 and TRBJ2-3; D is undetermined. Trimming removed 1 base from V and 0 bases from J, with 5 bases in between. The CDR3 is 14 residues long. Germline V gene lookup returns CDR1 SGHNT and CDR2 YENEEA. CDR3 nucleotide sequence: TGTGCCAGCAGCTTAGCTAGAAGCACAGATACGCAGTATTTT. It codes for CASSLARSTDTQYF.

This clone occurred once. This chain uses TRBV18 with TRBJ2-7; D unclear. V was cut by 3 bases and J by 3 bases, with 12 bases left in between. Germline assignment: CDR1 KGHSH and CDR2 LQKENI. The CDR3 consists of 14 residues. The CDR3 loop reads CASSPPDGRYEQYF. The CDR3 DNA reads as TGTGCCAGCTCACCCCCAGACGGGCGCTACGAGCAGTACTTC.

The chain uses TRBV2 and TRBJ2-5; D possibly corresponds to TRBD2 (6 bases). V shed 6 bases and J shed 4 bases, with 12 bases lying between them. The length of the CDR3 is 13 residues. The germline gives CDR1 SNHLY, CDR2 FYNNEI. This CDR3 is CASRPGEGETQYF. Here the CDR3 DNA reads TGTGCCAGCAGACCGGGGGAAGGAGAGACCCAGTACTTC.

The rearrangement uses TRBV2 and TRBJ1-3; D gene uncertain. The CDR3 consists of 16 residues. V gave up 4 bases and J gave up 4 bases, with 17 bases separating them. Germline values: CDR1 SNHLY, CDR2 FYNNEI. This chain's CDR3 is CASSVRSLLGGNTIYF. The CDR3 bases are TGTGCCAGCAGTGTACGTTCCCTATTAGGAGGAAACACCATATATTTT.

This clone was seen once. The chain recombines TRBV12-3 or TRBV12-4 with TRBJ2-7; D remains ambiguous. The CDR3 runs 13 residues. The V end was cut by 0 bases, the J end by 7 bases, with 10 bases between. The CDR3 DNA sequence: TGTGCCAGCAGTTTAGCGGAGCAACGGGAGCAGTACTTC. Translation: CASSLAEQREQYF.

This clone was seen more than once but under ten times. The chain joins TRBV4-1 to TRBJ2-7, with 9 positions matching TRBD2. Germline V gene lookup returns CDR1 MGHRA and CDR2 YSYEKL. CDR3 length: 15 residues. The trim removed 3 bases at V and 3 bases at J, leaving 6 bases unmatched. The CDR3 DNA follows: TGCGCCAGCAGCCATCAGGCTAGCGGGAACTACGAGCAGTACTTC. This encodes CASSHQASGNYEQYF.

The rearrangement uses TRBV3-1 (or the pseudogene TRBV3-2) and TRBJ1-1; D perhaps matches TRBD1 (5 bases). The V gene's germline CDR1 is LGHDT and CDR2 YNNKEL (reference sequence). The CDR3 is 13 residues long. The V end lost 4 bases, the J end lost 8 bases, and 14 bases lay between the germline ends. CDR3 in amino acids: CASSPGGGGEAFF. In nucleotides, the CDR3 is TGTGCCAGCAGCCCCGGGGGGGGTGGCGAAGCTTTCTTT.

Only a few counts were recorded for this clone. The chain recombines TRBV7-9 with TRBJ1-6; a possible D gene is TRBD1 (5 bases). The V gene's germline CDR1 is SEHNR and CDR2 FQNEAQ (reference sequence). The CDR3 is made up of 14 amino acids. V was clipped by 2 bases and J by 12 bases, with 14 bases between them. CDR3: CASSLMDTGQPLHF. In DNA, the CDR3 is TGTGCCAGCAGCTTAATGGACACCGGGCAACCCCTCCACTTT.

The CDR3 reads CASSQDLVGYGYTF. The CDR3 region has the DNA TGTGCCAGCAGCCAAGATTTAGTGGGCTATGGCTACACCTTC. J is TRBJ1-2 and V is TRBV3-1 (or the pseudogene TRBV3-2); the D is unclear. The CDR3 is 14 amino acids. Per the germline V gene, CDR1 is LGHDT and CDR2 is YNNKEL (reference sequence). V was clipped by 0 bases and J by 4 bases, with 9 bases between them.